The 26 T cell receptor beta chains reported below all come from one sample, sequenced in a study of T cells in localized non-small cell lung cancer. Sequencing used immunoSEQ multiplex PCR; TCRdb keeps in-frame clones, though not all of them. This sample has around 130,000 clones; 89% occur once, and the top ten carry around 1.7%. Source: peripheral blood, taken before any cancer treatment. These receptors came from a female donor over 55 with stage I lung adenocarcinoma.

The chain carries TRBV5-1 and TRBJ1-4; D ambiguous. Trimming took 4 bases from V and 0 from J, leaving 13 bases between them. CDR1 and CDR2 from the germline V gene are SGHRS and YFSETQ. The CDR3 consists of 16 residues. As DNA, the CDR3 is TGCGCCAGCAGCCCTGTCCTGGCAGCAACTAATGAAAAACTGTTTTTT. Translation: CASSPVLAATNEKLFF.

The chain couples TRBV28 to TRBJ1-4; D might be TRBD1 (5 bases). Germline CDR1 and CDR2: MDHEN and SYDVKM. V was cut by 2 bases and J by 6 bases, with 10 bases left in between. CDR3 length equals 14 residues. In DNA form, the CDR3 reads TGTGCCAGCAGTTTACCTGGGGCCGATGAAAAACTGTTTTTT. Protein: CASSLPGADEKLFF.

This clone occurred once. This CDR3 is CASSLWQGGQPQHF. The DNA of the CDR3 is TGTGCCAGCAGCTTATGGCAGGGCGGCCAGCCCCAGCATTTT. The genes are TRBV5-8 and TRBJ1-5; D might be TRBD1 (5 bases). Trimming removed 2 bases at V and 7 bases at J, with 13 bases between. The CDR3 is made up of 14 amino acids. The V gene's germline CDR1 is SGHTS and CDR2 YDEGEE.

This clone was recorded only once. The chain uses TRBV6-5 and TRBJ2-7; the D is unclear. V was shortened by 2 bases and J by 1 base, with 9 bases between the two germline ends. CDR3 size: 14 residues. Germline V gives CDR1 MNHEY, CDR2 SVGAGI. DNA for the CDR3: TGTGCCAGCAGTTACGACGCGGCTTCCTACGAGCAGTACTTC. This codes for CASSYDAASYEQYF.

CDR3 bases: TGTGCCAGCAACACTCCGATCAGGTACGAGCAGTACTTC. It specifies CASNTPIRYEQYF. The rearrangement links TRBV28 to TRBJ2-7, with D hard to call. The CDR3 totals 13 residues. Germline CDR1 MDHEN, CDR2 SYDVKM. The V and J ends lost 7 bases and 4 bases respectively, with 14 bases between them. Complete variable domain (other parts from reference TRBV28 and TRBJ2-7): DVKVTQSSRYLVKRTGEKVFLECVQDMDHENMFWYRQDPGLGLRLIYFSYDVKMKEKGDIPEGYSVSREKKERFSLILESASTNQTSMYLCASNTPIRYEQYFGPGTRLTVT.

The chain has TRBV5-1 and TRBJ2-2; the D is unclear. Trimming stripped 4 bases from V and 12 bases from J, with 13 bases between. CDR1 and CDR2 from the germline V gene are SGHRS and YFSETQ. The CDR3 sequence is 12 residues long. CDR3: CASSPTSAQLFF. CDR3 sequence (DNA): TGCGCCAGCAGCCCCACTTCCGCCCAGCTGTTTTTT.

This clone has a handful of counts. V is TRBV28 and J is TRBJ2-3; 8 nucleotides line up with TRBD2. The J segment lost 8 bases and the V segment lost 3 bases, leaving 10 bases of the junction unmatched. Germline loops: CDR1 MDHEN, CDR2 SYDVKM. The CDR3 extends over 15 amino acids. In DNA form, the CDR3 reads TGTGCCAGCAGTTTCTTAGCGGGGAAGGTGGGTACGCAGTATTTT. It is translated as CASSFLAGKVGTQYF.

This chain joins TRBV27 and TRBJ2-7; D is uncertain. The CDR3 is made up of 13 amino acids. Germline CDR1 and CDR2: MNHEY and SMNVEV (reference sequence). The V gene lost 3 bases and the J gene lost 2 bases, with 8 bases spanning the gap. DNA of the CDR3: TGTGCCAGCAGTTTCGCGGTGGCCTACGAGCAGTACTTC. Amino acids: CASSFAVAYEQYF.

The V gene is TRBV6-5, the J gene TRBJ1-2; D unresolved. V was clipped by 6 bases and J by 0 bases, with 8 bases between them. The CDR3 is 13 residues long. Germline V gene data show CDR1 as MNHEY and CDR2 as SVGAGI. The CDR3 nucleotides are TGTGCCAGCAGGGAAGGCTCTAACTATGGCTACACCTTC. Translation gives CASREGSNYGYTF.

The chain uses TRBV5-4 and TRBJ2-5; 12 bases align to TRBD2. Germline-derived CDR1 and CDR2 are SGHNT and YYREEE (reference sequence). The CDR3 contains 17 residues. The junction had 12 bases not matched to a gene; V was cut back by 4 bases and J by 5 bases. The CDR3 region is CASSQDWTSGAKETQYF. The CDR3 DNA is TGTGCCAGCAGCCAAGACTGGACTAGCGGGGCCAAGGAGACCCAGTACTTC.

CDR3 region: CASSPNRGPYGYTF. For the CDR3, the DNA is TGTGCCAGCTCACCAAACAGGGGCCCCTATGGCTACACCTTC. This chain links TRBV18 with TRBJ1-2; TRBD1 matches at 7 bases. The CDR3 length is 14 residues. Trimming cost V 2 bases and J 4 bases; bases outside gene matches: 4. Germline V CDR1 and CDR2: KGHSH, LQKENI.

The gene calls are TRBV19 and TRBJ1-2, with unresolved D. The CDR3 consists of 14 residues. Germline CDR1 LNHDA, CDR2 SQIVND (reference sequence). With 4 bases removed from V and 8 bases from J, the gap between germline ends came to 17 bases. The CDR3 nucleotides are TGTGCCAGTAGTACCTTTGCCTCGAGAGGCGGCTACACCTTC. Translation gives CASSTFASRGGYTF.

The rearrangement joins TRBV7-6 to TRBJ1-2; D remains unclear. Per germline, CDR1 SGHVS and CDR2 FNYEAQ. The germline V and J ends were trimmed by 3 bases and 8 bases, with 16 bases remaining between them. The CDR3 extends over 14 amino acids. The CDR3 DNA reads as TGTGCCAGCAGCTTCACAGAGCTGGCCGGAGGCTACACCTTC. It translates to CASSFTELAGGYTF. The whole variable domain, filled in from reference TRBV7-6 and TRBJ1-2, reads GAGVSQSPRYKVTKRGQDVALRCDPISGHVSLYWYRQALGQGPEFLTYFNYEAQQDKSGLPNDRFSAERPEGSISTLTIQRTEQRDSAMYRCASSFTELAGGYTFGSGTRLTVV.

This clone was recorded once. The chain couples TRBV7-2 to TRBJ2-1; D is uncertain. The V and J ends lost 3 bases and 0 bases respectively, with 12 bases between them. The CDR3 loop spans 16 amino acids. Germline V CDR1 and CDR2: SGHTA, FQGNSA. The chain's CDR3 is CASSLGIMGSYNEQFF. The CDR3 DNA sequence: TGTGCCAGCAGCTTGGGGATAATGGGCTCCTACAATGAGCAGTTCTTC.

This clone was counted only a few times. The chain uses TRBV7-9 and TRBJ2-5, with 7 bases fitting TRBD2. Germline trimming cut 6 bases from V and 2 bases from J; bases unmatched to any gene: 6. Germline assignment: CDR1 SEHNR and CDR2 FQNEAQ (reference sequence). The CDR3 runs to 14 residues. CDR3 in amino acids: CASSQASGQETQYF. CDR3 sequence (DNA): TGTGCCAGCAGTCAGGCTAGCGGACAAGAGACCCAGTACTTC.

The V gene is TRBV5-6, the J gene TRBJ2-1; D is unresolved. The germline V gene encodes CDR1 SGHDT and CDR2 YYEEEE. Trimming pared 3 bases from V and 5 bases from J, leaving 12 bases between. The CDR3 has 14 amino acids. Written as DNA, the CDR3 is TGTGCCAGCAGCTACGCCCTTTTAAACAATGAGCAGTTCTTC. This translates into CASSYALLNNEQFF.

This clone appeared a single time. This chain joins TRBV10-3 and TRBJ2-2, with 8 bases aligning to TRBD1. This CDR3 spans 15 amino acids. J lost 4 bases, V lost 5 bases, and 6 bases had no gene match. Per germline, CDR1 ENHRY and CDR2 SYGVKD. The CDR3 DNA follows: TGTGCCATCAGTCCAGGACAGGGATCCACCGGGGAGCTGTTTTTT. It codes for CAISPGQGSTGELFF.

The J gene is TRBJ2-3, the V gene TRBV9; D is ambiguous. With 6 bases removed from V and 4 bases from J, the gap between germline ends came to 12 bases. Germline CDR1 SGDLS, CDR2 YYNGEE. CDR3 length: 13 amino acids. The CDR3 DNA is TGTGCCAGCACCCAAGGGATGGCAGATACGCAGTATTTT. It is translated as CASTQGMADTQYF.

Here the CDR3 reads CASSIVGGANNQPQHF. CDR3 nucleotides: TGTGCCAGTAGTATAGTTGGAGGGGCAAACAATCAGCCCCAGCATTTT. The chain couples TRBV19 to TRBJ1-5; D is possibly TRBD1 (5 bases). The CDR3 has 16 residues. Germline CDR1 LNHDA, CDR2 SQIVND (reference sequence). V was cut by 1 base and J by 3 bases, with 13 bases left in between. The full variable domain, with the rest looked up from reference TRBV19 and TRBJ1-5, is DGGITQSPKYLFRKEGQNVTLSCEQNLNHDAMYWYRQDPGQGLRLIYYSQIVNDFQKGDIAEGYSVSREKKESFPLTVTSAQKNPTAFYLCASSIVGGANNQPQHFGDGTRLSIL.

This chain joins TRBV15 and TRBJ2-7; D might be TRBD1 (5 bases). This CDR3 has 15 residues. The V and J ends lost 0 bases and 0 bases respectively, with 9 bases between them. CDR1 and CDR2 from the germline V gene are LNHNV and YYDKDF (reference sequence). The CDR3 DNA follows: TGTGCCACCAGCAGAGACAGGGTGAGCTCCTACGAGCAGTACTTC. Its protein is CATSRDRVSSYEQYF.

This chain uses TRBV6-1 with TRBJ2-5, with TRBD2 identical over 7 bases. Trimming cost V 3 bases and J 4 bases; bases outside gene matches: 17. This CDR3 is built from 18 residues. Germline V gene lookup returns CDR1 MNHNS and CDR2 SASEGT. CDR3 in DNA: TGTGCCAGCAGTGATCGGAAAGGGATGCCGGGGGGTCGAGAGACCCAGTACTTC. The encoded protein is CASSDRKGMPGGRETQYF.

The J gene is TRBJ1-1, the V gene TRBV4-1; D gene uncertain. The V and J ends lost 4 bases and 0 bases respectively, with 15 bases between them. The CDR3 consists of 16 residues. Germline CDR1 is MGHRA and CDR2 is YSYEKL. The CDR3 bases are TGCGCCAGCAGCCCCCGAGTCGGGAATGTGAACACTGAAGCTTTCTTT. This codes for CASSPRVGNVNTEAFF.

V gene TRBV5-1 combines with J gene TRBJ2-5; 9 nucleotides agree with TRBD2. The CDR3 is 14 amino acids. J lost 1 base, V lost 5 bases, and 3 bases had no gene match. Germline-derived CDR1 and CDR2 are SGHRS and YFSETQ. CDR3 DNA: TGCGCCAGCAGAGGGACTAGCAGCCAAGAGACCCAGTACTTC. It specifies CASRGTSSQETQYF.

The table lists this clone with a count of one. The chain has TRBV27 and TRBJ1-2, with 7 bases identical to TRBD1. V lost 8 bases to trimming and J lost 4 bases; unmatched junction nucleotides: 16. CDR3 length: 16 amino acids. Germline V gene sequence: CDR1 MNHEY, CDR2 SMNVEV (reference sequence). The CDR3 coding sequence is TGTGCCAGCGGTGCCCGGGACAGCACAGTGTTCTATGGCTACACCTTC. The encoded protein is CASGARDSTVFYGYTF.

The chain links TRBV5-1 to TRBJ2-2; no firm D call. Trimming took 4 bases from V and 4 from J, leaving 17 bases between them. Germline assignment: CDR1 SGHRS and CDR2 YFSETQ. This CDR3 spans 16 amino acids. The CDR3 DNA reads TGCGCCAGCAGCACTTCTAGTCCCCTGGCCACCGGGGAGCTGTTTTTT. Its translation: CASSTSSPLATGELFF.

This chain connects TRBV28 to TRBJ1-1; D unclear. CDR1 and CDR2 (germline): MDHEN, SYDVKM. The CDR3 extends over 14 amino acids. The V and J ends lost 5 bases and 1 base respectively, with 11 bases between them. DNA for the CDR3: TGTGCCAGCAGTCCCCTGAGAGAGAACACTGAAGCTTTCTTT. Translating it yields CASSPLRENTEAFF.